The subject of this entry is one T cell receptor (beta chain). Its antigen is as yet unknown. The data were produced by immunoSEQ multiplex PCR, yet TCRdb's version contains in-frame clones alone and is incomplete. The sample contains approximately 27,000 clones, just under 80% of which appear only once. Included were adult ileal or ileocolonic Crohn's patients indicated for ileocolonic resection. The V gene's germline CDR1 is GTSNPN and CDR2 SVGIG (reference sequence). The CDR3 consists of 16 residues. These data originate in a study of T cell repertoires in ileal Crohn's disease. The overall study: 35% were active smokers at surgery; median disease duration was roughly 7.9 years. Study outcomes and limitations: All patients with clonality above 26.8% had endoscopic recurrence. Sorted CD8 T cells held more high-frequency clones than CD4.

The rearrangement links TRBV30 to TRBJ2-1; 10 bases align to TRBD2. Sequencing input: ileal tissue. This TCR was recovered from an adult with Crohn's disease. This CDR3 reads CALGYQAGGPYNEQFF. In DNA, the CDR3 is TGTGCTCTAGGGTATCAAGCGGGGGGGCCCTACAATGAGCAGTTCTTC.